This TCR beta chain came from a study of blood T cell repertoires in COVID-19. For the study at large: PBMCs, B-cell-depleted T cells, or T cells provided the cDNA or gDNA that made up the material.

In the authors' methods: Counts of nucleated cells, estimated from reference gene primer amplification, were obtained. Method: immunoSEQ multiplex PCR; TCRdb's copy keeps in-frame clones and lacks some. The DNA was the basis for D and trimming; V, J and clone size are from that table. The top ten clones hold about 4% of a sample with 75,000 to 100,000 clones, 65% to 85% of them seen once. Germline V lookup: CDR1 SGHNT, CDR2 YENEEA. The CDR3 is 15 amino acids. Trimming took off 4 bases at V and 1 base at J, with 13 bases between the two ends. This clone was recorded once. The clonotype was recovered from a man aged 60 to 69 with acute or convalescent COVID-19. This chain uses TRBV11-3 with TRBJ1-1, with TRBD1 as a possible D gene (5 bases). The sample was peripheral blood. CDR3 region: CASSYIPTGNTEAFF. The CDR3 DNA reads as TGTGCCAGCAGCTATATTCCAACAGGGAACACTGAAGCTTTCTTT.